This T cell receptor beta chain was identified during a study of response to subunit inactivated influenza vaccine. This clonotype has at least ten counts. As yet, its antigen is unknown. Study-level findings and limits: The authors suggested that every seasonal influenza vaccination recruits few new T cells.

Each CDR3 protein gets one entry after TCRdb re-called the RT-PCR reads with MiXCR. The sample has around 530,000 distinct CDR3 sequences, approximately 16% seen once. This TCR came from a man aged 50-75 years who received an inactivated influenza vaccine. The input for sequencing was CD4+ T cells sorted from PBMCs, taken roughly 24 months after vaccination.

The CDR3 DNA reads as TGTGCCAGCACCCTTGACAGGGCGAACACCGGGGAGCTGTTTTTT. Protein sequence: CASTLDRANTGELFF. The V call is TRBV6-2 or TRBV6-3, the J call TRBJ2-2; 7 bases align to TRBD1. Germline CDR1 reads MNHEY; CDR2 reads SVGEGT. This CDR3 spans 15 amino acids. V lost 7 bases and J lost 0; bases outside the gene matches: 5.